This TCR beta chain was captured by sequencing in a study of T cell responses to AZD1222 COVID-19 vaccine. Overall study results and limits: Rises in breadth and depth of Spike-specific TCRs came after two AZD1222 doses.

The table lists this clone with a count of one. The antigen remains undetermined. Some clones are missing from TCRdb's copy, which holds only in-frame ones; the method was immunoSEQ multiplex PCR. The sample lists about 120,000 clones; less than 95% were seen once. V was shortened by 1 base and J by 2 bases, with 15 bases between the two germline ends. Germline-derived CDR1 and CDR2 are SGHRS and YFSETQ. This CDR3 comprises 16 residues. Specimen: peripheral blood, collected on day 0 of AZD1222 vaccination. This clonotype was sampled from an adult in good health. The chain uses TRBV5-1 and TRBJ1-1, with D hard to call. The CDR3 nucleotides read TGCGCCAGCAGCTTGACCGGGCCTAGGGATAACACTGAAGCTTTCTTT. Translated, it gives CASSLTGPRDNTEAFF.